These T cell receptor beta chains were read from a single sample in a study of T cell repertoires in cytomegalovirus infection. Antigens for these TCRs are unknown. TCRdb ran MiXCR on the reads and lists one entry per CDR3 protein. The data hold tens of thousands of distinct CDR3 sequences, with 15% to 25% observed a single time. Source: CD8+ T cells from cultured PBMCs, taken from culture after CMV antigen stimulation. The receptors were sampled from a human donor in good health (CMV status not recorded). Some clones in this sample may be carry-over from other donors' samples. CDR3s include the opening cysteine and the closing phenylalanine or tryptophan. A D gene is named only where the DNA matches it firmly. Clone size is given for some rows only: seen once, a few or many times, or a class if the clone is expanded.

TRBJ1-5 NA many TRBV20-1 TGCAGTGGGGGAGAAGGGGAATATCAGCCCCAGCATTTT CSGGEGEYQPQHF
TRBJ2-5 NA few TRBV19 TGTGCCAGCCGGGACGCGGAGACCCAGTACTTC CASRDAETQYF
TRBJ2-1 NA NA TRBV30 TGTGCCTGGAGTCAGGGATACTACAATGAGCAGTTCTTC CAWSQGYYNEQFF
TRBJ2-5 NA NA TRBV7-9 TGTGCCAGCAGCTCAGAGATTGGAGAGACCCAGTACTTC CASSSEIGETQYF
TRBJ2-7 NA NA TRBV4-3 TGCGCCAGCAGCCAGGGGGACGGCTACGAGCAGTACTTC CASSQGDGYEQYF
TRBJ2-1 NA NA TRBV5-1 TGCGCCAGCAGCTTGGTAGGGGGTGAGCAGTTCTTC CASSLVGGEQFF
TRBJ2-1 NA few TRBV20-1 TGCAGTGCTCTCTACAATGAGCAGTTCTTC CSALYNEQFF
TRBJ2-7 TRBD1 few TRBV5-1 TGCGCCAGCAGTTTGGACAGGGGGCCCTCCTACGAGCAGTACTTC CASSLDRGPSYEQYF
TRBJ1-1 NA many TRBV9 TGTGCCAGCAGCGCAGACAGCTCAACTGAAGCTTTCTTT CASSADSSTEAFF
TRBJ1-1 NA NA TRBV19 TGTGCCAGTAGTTCATCGAACACTGAAGCTTTCTTT CASSSSNTEAFF
TRBJ2-5 NA NA TRBV12-3/TRBV12-4 TGTGCCAGCAGTCTCCCTGGACGAGCGGAGACCCAGTACTTC CASSLPGRAETQYF
TRBJ2-7 NA NA TRBV19 TGTGCCAGTAGTTACGGGGACCCTACCTACGAGCAGTACTTC CASSYGDPTYEQYF
TRBJ1-1 NA few TRBV14 TGTGCCAGCAGCCAAGACACAGGGCTTAACACTGAAGCTTTCTTT CASSQDTGLNTEAFF
TRBJ1-6 TRBD1 NA TRBV3-1 TGTGCCAGCAGCCAAGACAGGGGGCGGTATAATTCACCCCTCCACTTT CASSQDRGRYNSPLHF
TRBJ2-1 TRBD1 many TRBV6-1 TGTGCCAGCAGGGAAGGACAGGGTGTCTACAATGAGCAGTTCTTC CASREGQGVYNEQFF
TRBJ2-2 TRBD2 NA TRBV18 TGTGCCAGCTCACGCCTCGCGGGAGGAGGGGCCGGGGAGCTGTTTTTT CASSRLAGGGAGELFF
TRBJ1-4 TRBD1 few TRBV9 TGTGCCAGCAGCGGTCGACAGGGGTCCACTAATGAAAAACTGTTTTTT CASSGRQGSTNEKLFF
TRBJ2-5 NA NA TRBV9 TGTGCCAGCAGCCCCCCCTCGGCCCACGAGACCCAGTACTTC CASSPPSAHETQYF
TRBJ2-5 TRBD2 NA TRBV6-1 TGTGCCAGCTTGGGAGGCGGGAGGAAGACCCAGTACTTC CASLGGGRKTQYF
TRBJ2-1 NA NA TRBV9 TGTGCCAGCAGCGTAGAGGGGGACCCCTACAATGAGCAGTTCTTC CASSVEGDPYNEQFF
TRBJ1-1 NA many TRBV7-8 TGTGCCAGCAGCCCCTCGGAAGGCACTGAAGCTTTCTTT CASSPSEGTEAFF
TRBJ1-5 NA many TRBV11-3 TGTGCCAGCAGCTTTTCGGGTCGGAGGTATCAGCCCCAGCATTTT CASSFSGRRYQPQHF
TRBJ1-2 NA many TRBV10-3 TGTGCCATCAGTGTGTGGGGCCCCGATGGCTACACCTTC CAISVWGPDGYTF
TRBJ2-3 TRBD1 NA TRBV6-2/TRBV6-3 TGTGCCAGCAGTTACGTCCTGGGGACAGCGCAGTATTTT CASSYVLGTAQYF
TRBJ2-3 NA many TRBV19 TGTGCCAGTAGTTCGGACACCGCTAGCACAGATACGCAGTATTTT CASSSDTASTDTQYF
TRBJ1-2 TRBD1 NA TRBV7-2 TGTGCCAGCGGCGGACAGGGGGACTATGGCTACACCTTC CASGGQGDYGYTF
TRBJ2-5 TRBD1 NA TRBV12-3/TRBV12-4 TGTGCCAGCAGCGGACAGGAGCAAGAGACCCAGTACTTC CASSGQEQETQYF
TRBJ2-3 NA NA TRBV15 TGTGCCACCAGCAGAGGGGGGGGGGGCGCAGATACGCAGTATTTT CATSRGGGGADTQYF
TRBJ1-2 NA many TRBV6-1 TGTGCCAGCAGGCCAAGGGGGGGGGACTATGGCTACACCTTC CASRPRGGDYGYTF
TRBJ2-1 NA NA TRBV4-1 TGCGCCAGCAGCCCTAAGAAAATAGCGCCAATCTACAATGAGCAGTTCTTC CASSPKKIAPIYNEQFF
TRBJ1-5 NA many TRBV19 TGTGCCAGTAGTATAGAACAGATCAGCAATCAGCCCCAGCATTTT CASSIEQISNQPQHF
TRBJ2-2 NA many TRBV4-2 TGTGCCAGCAGCCAAGAAGAGGCAGGACCCTTCGGGGAGCTGTTTTTT CASSQEEAGPFGELFF
TRBJ2-7 NA many TRBV7-8 TGTGCCAGCAGCTGGACCTCGGGGGGCAACGAGCAGTACTTC CASSWTSGGNEQYF
TRBJ1-1 NA few TRBV6-2/TRBV6-3 TGTGCCAGCGTCACTGTTTGGAGCACTGAAGCTTTCTTT CASVTVWSTEAFF
TRBJ2-5 NA NA TRBV19 TGTGCCAGAAGTACAGAGCTATTTAGGGAAGAGACCCAGTACTTC CARSTELFREETQYF
TRBJ2-1 NA few TRBV11-2 TGTGCCAGCAGCTCCCTCGGCGGCAATGAGCAGTTCTTC CASSSLGGNEQFF
TRBJ1-1 NA NA TRBV12-3/TRBV12-4 TGTGCCAGCAGTTTAGCCCGGGGGCTGGTAGCTTTCTTT CASSLARGLVAFF
TRBJ2-2 NA NA TRBV18 TGTGCCAGCTCACCAGCAGTTTCGAACACCGGGGAGCTGTTTTTT CASSPAVSNTGELFF
TRBJ1-4 NA many TRBV29-1 TGCAGCGTGGGGGCGGACCAAACTAATGAAAAACTGTTTTTT CSVGADQTNEKLFF
TRBJ2-2 NA NA TRBV2 TGTGCCAGCAGCCAATCTCCTCTGGACACCGGGGAGCTGTTTTTT CASSQSPLDTGELFF
TRBJ2-2 TRBD2 many TRBV7-2 TGTGCCAGCAGCTCACTAGCGGGAGGCGGGGAGCTGTTTTTT CASSSLAGGGELFF
TRBJ1-6 NA many TRBV7-8 TGTGCCAGCAGCTTAGCGCCCGGGAGAGGTTCACCCCTCCACTTT CASSLAPGRGSPLHF
TRBJ1-1 NA once TRBV6-2/TRBV6-3 TGTGCCAGCAGTGAGGGAGTCACTGAAGCTTTCTTT CASSEGVTEAFF
TRBJ2-7 NA NA TRBV20-1 TGCAGTGCTCGACCCCGGGACTCTTACTACGAGCAGTACTTC CSARPRDSYYEQYF
TRBJ1-1 NA NA TRBV2 TGTGCCAGCACCCCGTGGGGGGAGAACACTGAAGCTTTCTTT CASTPWGENTEAFF
TRBJ2-3 NA many TRBV7-2 TGTGCCAGCAGCTTTGGCGGGGGCACAGATACGCAGTATTTT CASSFGGGTDTQYF
TRBJ1-5 TRBD1 once TRBV6-8 TGTGCCAGCAGTTACCCGACGGACAGGGGGTTTCAGGGCAATCAGCCCCAGCATTTT CASSYPTDRGFQGNQPQHF
TRBJ2-3 NA many TRBV24-1 TGTGCCACCAGTGCCACGGACAAGGAAAAAGGTACGCAGTATTTT CATSATDKEKGTQYF
TRBJ2-7 NA many TRBV6-1 TGTGCCAGCAGTGACAGCTACGAGCAGTACTTC CASSDSYEQYF
TRBJ2-2 TRBD1 NA TRBV25-1 TGTGCCAGCAGTGAGGCCGACAGGGTGGGAACCGGGGAGCTGTTTTTT CASSEADRVGTGELFF
TRBJ1-1 TRBD1 few TRBV14 TGTGCCAGCAGCCAAGGAAGGAGACAGGGCATAATCTTT CASSQGRRQGIIF
TRBJ2-1 NA few TRBV5-4 TGTGCCAGCAGCTCTGCCTACAATGAGCAGTTCTTC CASSSAYNEQFF
TRBJ1-1 TRBD1 NA TRBV6-1 TGTGCCAGCAGCTTCGACAGGGGAAATCATATTGAAGCTTTCTTT CASSFDRGNHIEAFF